The 29 T cell receptor beta chains below come from one sample, sequenced in a study of neurological immune-mediated disorders. TCRdb ran MiXCR on the 5' RACE reads and lists one entry per CDR3 protein. The sample has approximately 65,000 distinct CDR3 sequences, around 5.1% seen once. Sequenced sample: PBMCs. Receptors were obtained from a human donor with multiple sclerosis. The donor label of this sample is uncertain.

This clonotype was found once. The chain carries TRBV20-1 and TRBJ2-7, with TRBD2 matching 10 bases. V gave up 2 bases and J gave up 2 bases; unmatched junction bases: 3. The CDR3 extends over 14 amino acids. Looked up from germline, CDR1 is DFQATT and CDR2 is SNEGSKA (reference sequence). In DNA form, the CDR3 reads TGCAGTGCTAGATCCCTAGCGGGGGCCTACGAGCAGTACTTC. It translates to CSARSLAGAYEQYF.

This clonotype was detected ten times or more. This sequence joins TRBV20-1 and TRBJ2-5, with 15 positions matching TRBD2. Trimming at V came to 2 bases and at J to 4 bases, leaving 5 bases not matched to a gene. In germline, CDR1 is DFQATT, CDR2 SNEGSKA (reference sequence). The CDR3 runs 16 residues. CDR3 amino acids: CSARHPGLAGGETQYF. CDR3 bases: TGCAGTGCTAGACACCCGGGACTAGCGGGGGGAGAGACCCAGTACTTC.

This clonotype was counted many times. The chain carries TRBV18 and TRBJ1-2; TRBD1 is a possible D gene (6 bases). This CDR3 region has 15 residues. Germline V gene lookup returns CDR1 KGHSH and CDR2 LQKENI. The ends were cut back, 3 bases at V and 0 bases at J, with 11 bases in the middle. CDR3 sequence: CASSPGTQANYGYTF. CDR3 nucleotide sequence: TGTGCCAGCTCACCGGGGACACAAGCTAACTATGGCTACACCTTC.

Many counts were recorded for this clonotype. The V call is TRBV5-1, the J call TRBJ1-5; tentatively, D is TRBD1 (5 bases). Looked up from germline, CDR1 is SGHRS and CDR2 is YFSETQ. V was pared by 4 bases and J by 0 bases, with 11 bases between. The CDR3 is 15 residues long. The DNA of the CDR3 is TGCGCCAGCAGCCAGGGACTGTTTAGCAATCAGCCCCAGCATTTT. Translated, it gives CASSQGLFSNQPQHF.

This clonotype was seen at least ten times. The rearrangement joins TRBV12-3 or TRBV12-4 to TRBJ2-3; TRBD1 is a possible D gene (5 bases). V lost 3 bases and J lost 5, with 24 bases in between. CDR3 length: 18 amino acids. The CDR3 here is CASSFWNSAQGVEDTQYF. The CDR3 region has the DNA TGTGCCAGCAGTTTCTGGAACTCAGCGCAGGGTGTTGAAGATACGCAGTATTTT.

In this sample, this clonotype turned up many times. The V call is TRBV11-2, the J call TRBJ2-3; D gene uncertain. This CDR3 comprises 14 residues. Trimming took 1 base from V and 2 from J, leaving 7 bases between them. The germline gives CDR1 SGHAT, CDR2 FQNNGV. For the CDR3, the DNA is TGTGCCAGCAGCTTAGCGGATTACACAGATACGCAGTATTTT. Translating gives CASSLADYTDTQYF.

At least ten counts were recorded for this clonotype. V and J are TRBV7-9 and TRBJ1-5; D perhaps matches TRBD1 (5 bases). Germline assignment: CDR1 SEHNR and CDR2 FQNEAQ (reference sequence). There are 15 residues in the CDR3. V gave up 1 base and J gave up 5 bases, with 12 bases separating them. The chain's CDR3 is CASSLDTRGDQPQHF. The DNA for the CDR3 is TGTGCCAGCAGCTTAGACACCAGAGGGGATCAGCCCCAGCATTTT.

This clonotype was seen repeatedly, ten times or more. This chain connects TRBV4-1 to TRBJ1-3, with D tentatively TRBD1 (5 bases). The CDR3 covers 16 residues. V was shortened by 5 bases and J by 2 bases, with 16 bases between the two germline ends. Germline V gives CDR1 MGHRA, CDR2 YSYEKL. CDR3 sequence reads: CASSSHRYRTGNTIYF. In DNA form, the CDR3 reads TGCGCCAGCAGCTCCCATCGGTACAGGACTGGAAACACCATATATTTT.

This clonotype was observed many times. V gene TRBV20-1 combines with J gene TRBJ2-7; D possibly corresponds to TRBD1 (5 bases). Trimming pared 3 bases from V and 5 bases from J, leaving 11 bases between. This CDR3 has 12 residues. CDR1 is DFQATT and CDR2 is SNEGSKA in the germline V gene (reference sequence). The CDR3 protein is CSASVRVNEQYF. The CDR3 bases are TGCAGTGCTAGCGTCAGGGTTAACGAGCAGTACTTC.

At least ten counts were recorded for this clonotype. V is TRBV20-1 and J is TRBJ2-3, with D perhaps matching TRBD1 or TRBD2 (5 bases each). CDR3 length equals 13 residues. Germline CDR1 is DFQATT and CDR2 is SNEGSKA (reference sequence). Here the CDR3 DNA reads TGCAGGGCCCTCGTGGGGGGCACAGATACGCAGTATTTT. Translating it yields CRALVGGTDTQYF.

Ten or more counts support this clonotype. The gene calls are TRBV12-3 or TRBV12-4 and TRBJ1-1; 7 positions match TRBD1. There are 13 residues in the CDR3. V lost 7 bases, J lost 7 bases, and 9 bases stayed unmatched. The CDR3 reads CASIPGTEGEAFF. The CDR3 region has the DNA TGTGCCAGCATCCCCGGGACAGAGGGTGAAGCTTTCTTT.

The sample holds many counts of this clonotype. The genes are TRBV20-1 and TRBJ1-5; 7 bases are a match to TRBD1. The germline CDR1 and CDR2 sequences are DFQATT and SNEGSKA (reference sequence). CDR3 length equals 15 residues. V was pared by 6 bases and J by 1 base, with 9 bases of the junction left unmatched. The CDR3 DNA is TGCAGTGCCGTCCGGTCACAGGGGAGCAATCAGCCCCAGCATTTT. Translating gives CSAVRSQGSNQPQHF.

This clonotype was counted ten times or more. This chain links TRBV10-3 with TRBJ2-3; D remains ambiguous. V gave up 7 bases and J gave up 2 bases, with 10 bases separating them. This CDR3 region has 13 residues. The germline CDR1 and CDR2 sequences are ENHRY and SYGVKD. CDR3 in DNA: TGTGCCATCACGGCCACCCCCACAGATACGCAGTATTTT. This codes for CAITATPTDTQYF.

This clonotype was found many times. The chain links TRBV20-1 to TRBJ2-1; TRBD2 matches at 8 bases. This CDR3 contains 16 residues. Germline lookup yields CDR1 DFQATT and CDR2 SNEGSKA (reference sequence). Trimming cost V 0 bases and J 1 base; bases outside gene matches: 5. CDR3 sequence (DNA): TGCAGTGCTAGAGATCCGAGCGGGGGATCCTACAATGAGCAGTTCTTC. This codes for CSARDPSGGSYNEQFF.

This clonotype was detected many times. The chain employs TRBV10-3 and TRBJ2-7; 9 nucleotides align to TRBD1. Germline CDR1 and CDR2: ENHRY and SYGVKD. The J segment lost 3 bases and the V segment lost 4 bases, leaving 4 bases of the junction unmatched. The CDR3 extends over 14 amino acids. CDR3 amino acids: CAISGTGEYYEQYF. The CDR3 nucleotides read TGTGCCATCAGTGGGACAGGGGAGTACTACGAGCAGTACTTC.

In its sample, this clonotype was seen many times. This chain joins TRBV7-2 and TRBJ2-2; 13 nucleotides line up with TRBD2. Unmatched junction bases numbered 5, after V lost 4 bases and J lost 6 bases. Germline V gene lookup returns CDR1 SGHTA and CDR2 FQGNSA. The CDR3 extends over 16 amino acids. The CDR3 protein is CASSSPTSGGAGELFF. CDR3 in DNA: TGTGCCAGCAGCTCACCCACTAGCGGGGGGGCCGGGGAGCTGTTTTTT.

This clonotype was seen many times. This sequence joins TRBV5-1 and TRBJ2-1, with D perhaps matching TRBD2 (6 bases). CDR3 length: 14 amino acids. Germline CDR1 reads SGHRS; CDR2 reads YFSETQ. Trimming took off 3 bases at V and 1 base at J, with 8 bases between the two ends. Written as DNA, the CDR3 is TGCGCCAGCAGCTCGGGACTGTCCTACAATGAGCAGTTCTTC. As protein: CASSSGLSYNEQFF. Full variable domain (remainder filled in from reference TRBV5-1 and TRBJ2-1): KAGVTQTPRYLIKTRGQQVTLSCSPISGHRSVSWYQQTPGQGLQFLFEYFSETQRNKGNFPGRFSGRQFSNSRSEMNVSTLELGDSALYLCASSSGLSYNEQFFGPGTRLTVL.

This clonotype was seen repeatedly, ten times or more. The V and J genes are TRBV29-1 and TRBJ1-2; D not resolved. V lost 5 bases to trimming and J lost 2 bases, with 9 bases between them. This CDR3 spans 12 amino acids. Germline lookup yields CDR1 SQVTM and CDR2 ANQGSEA. The CDR3, as DNA: TGCAGCGTTAACAGCCCGAACTATGGCTACACCTTC. Its translation is CSVNSPNYGYTF.

This clonotype was seen ten or more times. V gene TRBV7-9 combines with J gene TRBJ2-7; TRBD2 is a possible D gene (5 bases). CDR1 SEHNR and CDR2 FQNEAQ come from the germline V gene (reference sequence). Trimming removed 2 bases from V and 2 bases from J, with 10 bases in between. This CDR3 comprises 14 residues. CDR3 nucleotides: TGTGCCAGCAGCTTATCGGGGTTACCCTACGAGCAGTACTTC. This translates into CASSLSGLPYEQYF. The variable domain in full, completed from reference TRBV7-9 and TRBJ2-7, reads DTGVSQNPRHKITKRGQNVTFRCDPISEHNRLYWYRQTLGQGPEFLTYFQNEAQLEKSRLLSDRFSAERPKGSFSTLEIQRTEQGDSAMYLCASSLSGLPYEQYFGPGTRLTVT.

This clonotype has at least ten counts. This sequence joins TRBV5-5 and TRBJ1-1, with D possibly matching TRBD1 (5 bases). Germline CDR1 and CDR2: SGHKS and YYEKEE (reference sequence). CDR3 length: 16 amino acids. V was trimmed by 4 bases and J by 0 bases, leaving 16 bases between them. The CDR3: CASSPSAGLMNTEAFF. The CDR3 DNA follows: TGTGCCAGCAGCCCCTCAGCAGGGCTTATGAACACTGAAGCTTTCTTT.

In this sample, this clonotype turned up many times. The genes are TRBV20-1 and TRBJ1-3; D perhaps matches TRBD1 (5 bases). CDR1 and CDR2 from the germline V gene are DFQATT and SNEGSKA (reference sequence). V was clipped by 3 bases and J by 2 bases, with 8 bases between them. The CDR3 has 13 amino acids. DNA of the CDR3: TGCAGTGCTAGGACAGCCGCTGGAAACACCATATATTTT. Amino acids: CSARTAAGNTIYF.

Many counts were recorded for this clonotype. The chain couples TRBV6-5 to TRBJ1-5, with no clear D. Germline V gene lookup returns CDR1 MNHEY and CDR2 SVGAGI. The ends were cut back, 6 bases at V and 6 bases at J, with 12 bases in the middle. This CDR3 has 13 amino acids. The CDR3 here is CASSQNWGQPQHF. For the CDR3, the DNA is TGTGCCAGCAGCCAAAACTGGGGTCAGCCCCAGCATTTT.

This clonotype has a count of ten or more. The V gene is TRBV5-1, the J gene TRBJ2-7; D uncertain. The CDR3 consists of 13 residues. Per germline, CDR1 SGHRS and CDR2 YFSETQ. The V end lost 4 bases, the J end lost 1 base, and 9 bases lay between the germline ends. CDR3 DNA: TGCGCCAGCAGCCGGACGAATTCCTACGAGCAGTACTTC. It is translated as CASSRTNSYEQYF.

This clonotype was recorded many times. The chain combines TRBV5-1 with TRBJ1-2, with D tentatively TRBD1 (5 bases). Deletions cut 3 bases from V and 10 bases from J, with 13 bases between. The CDR3 loop spans 12 amino acids. From germline, CDR1 is SGHRS and CDR2 YFSETQ. The CDR3 here is CASSWGLADYTF. CDR3 DNA: TGCGCCAGCAGCTGGGGACTTGCTGACTACACCTTC.

This clonotype was recorded many times. The chain has TRBV20-1 and TRBJ2-1; 10 positions agree with TRBD1. CDR3 length equals 16 residues. Germline values: CDR1 DFQATT, CDR2 SNEGSKA (reference sequence). V lost 4 bases and J lost 4; bases outside the gene matches: 10. The CDR3 protein is CSAIPWDRGSYNEQFF. The CDR3 DNA follows: TGCAGTGCTATCCCTTGGGACAGGGGTTCGTACAATGAGCAGTTCTTC.

In DNA, the CDR3 is TGTGCCACCAGCACCCGGGGATCCCTCTTGGGGAACACCATATATTTT. Amino acids: CATSTRGSLLGNTIYF. The rearrangement uses TRBV15 and TRBJ1-3; D gene ambiguous. With 4 bases removed from V and 7 bases from J, the gap between germline ends came to 20 bases. The CDR3 has 16 amino acids. The germline V gene encodes CDR1 LNHNV and CDR2 YYDKDF (reference sequence).

The rearrangement joins TRBV20-1 to TRBJ1-1; TRBD1 might be the D (5 bases). V lost 2 bases and J 3 bases, leaving 10 bases between the germline ends. This CDR3 region has 13 residues. Germline assignment: CDR1 DFQATT and CDR2 SNEGSKA (reference sequence). CDR3 sequence (DNA): TGCAGTGCTAGACGAGGGGAGGACACTGAAGCTTTCTTT. It is translated as CSARRGEDTEAFF.

This clonotype was seen ten or more times. This sequence joins TRBV5-6 and TRBJ2-4; D is perhaps TRBD2 (5 bases). From germline, CDR1 is SGHDT and CDR2 YYEEEE. Trimming stripped 1 base from V and 3 bases from J, with 20 bases between. The CDR3 has 18 residues. CDR3 in DNA: TGTGCCAGCAGCTTGTCCTCGTCGGGGAGAAGGGTCAAAAACATTCAGTACTTC. Its translation is CASSLSSSGRRVKNIQYF.

This clonotype was recorded many times. The chain combines TRBV7-9 with TRBJ2-2; the D is unclear. V lost 10 bases and J lost 3, with 21 bases in between. The CDR3 covers 16 residues. Germline-derived CDR1 and CDR2 are SEHNR and FQNEAQ (reference sequence). CDR3 region: CATATHDNRYTGELFF. CDR3 DNA sequence: TGTGCCACTGCAACGCACGATAACAGATACACCGGGGAGCTGTTTTTT.